The 3 T cell receptor beta chains below come from one sample, sequenced in a study of blood T cell repertoires in COVID-19. Libraries were prepared by immunoSEQ multiplex PCR; TCRdb keeps only in-frame clonotypes and omits some of them. The sample records around 390,000 clones, just under 90% being singletons. The sample was PBMCs or T cells enriched from blood (not recorded which). The source of these receptors is a woman aged 45 to 65 who had recovered from COVID-19.

V is TRBV6-5 and J is TRBJ1-2; TRBD1 matches 7 bases. This CDR3 is built from 13 residues. V lost 5 bases and J lost 4; bases outside the gene matches: 4. Germline V gives CDR1 MNHEY, CDR2 SVGAGI. The chain's CDR3 is CASSRYRGYGYTF. For the CDR3, the DNA is TGTGCCAGCAGTCGCTACAGGGGCTATGGCTACACCTTC.

Only a few counts were recorded for this clone. This chain links TRBV2 with TRBJ1-1, with D tentatively TRBD1 (5 bases). V was pared by 6 bases and J by 10 bases, with 18 bases between. The CDR3 extends over 13 amino acids. The germline gives CDR1 SNHLY, CDR2 FYNNEI. CDR3 nucleotide sequence: TGTGCCAGCAGCAAAACAGGTCCCCTGGGAGCTTTCTTT. It is translated as CASSKTGPLGAFF.

This chain joins TRBV6-5 and TRBJ2-7; 8 positions agree with TRBD1. Germline V lookup: CDR1 MNHEY, CDR2 SVGAGI. This CDR3 is 15 amino acids long. V lost 9 bases, J lost 4 bases, and 14 bases stayed unmatched. The CDR3 loop reads CASRTGFLNNYEQYF. The DNA of the CDR3 is TGTGCCAGTAGGACAGGGTTTTTGAATAATTACGAGCAGTACTTC.